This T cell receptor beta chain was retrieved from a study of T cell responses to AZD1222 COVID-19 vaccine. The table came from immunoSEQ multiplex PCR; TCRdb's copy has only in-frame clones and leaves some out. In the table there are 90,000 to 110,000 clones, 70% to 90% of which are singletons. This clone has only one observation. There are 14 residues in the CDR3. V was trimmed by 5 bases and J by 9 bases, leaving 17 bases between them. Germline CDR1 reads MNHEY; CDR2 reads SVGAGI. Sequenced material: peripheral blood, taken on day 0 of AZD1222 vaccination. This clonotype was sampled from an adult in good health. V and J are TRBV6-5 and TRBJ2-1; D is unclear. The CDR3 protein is CASSPTREIGEQFF. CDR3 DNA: TGTGCCAGCAGTCCCACCCGCGAGATCGGTGAGCAGTTCTTC.